The rows below give T cell receptor beta chains drawn from one sample of a study of blood T cell repertoires in COVID-19. Generated by immunoSEQ multiplex PCR, the TCRdb table keeps only in-frame clones and is missing some. The sample has about 170,000 clones, around nine tenths seen once. Sequencing was done on a sample of peripheral blood. The receptors were gathered from a man between 65 and 79 years old with acute or convalescent COVID-19. CDR3s include the opening cysteine and the closing phenylalanine or tryptophan. Fields, in order: V gene, CDR3 length, CDR3 protein.

V gene: TRBV7-3; CDR3 length: 13; CDR3 protein: CASSVDRENTIYF
V gene: TRBV2; CDR3 length: 14; CDR3 protein: CASSPDSSNQPQHF
V gene: TRBV2; CDR3 length: 13; CDR3 protein: CASSERGGDTIYF
V gene: TRBV1; CDR3 length: 16; CDR3 protein: CTSSQERDSPNQPQHF
V gene: TRBV18; CDR3 length: 15; CDR3 protein: CASSPSGDPTYEQYF
V gene: TRBV7-2; CDR3 length: 15; CDR3 protein: CASSPQGQGIYGYTF
V gene: TRBV5-1; CDR3 length: 15; CDR3 protein: CASSLMTGGTDTQYF
V gene: TRBV5-1; CDR3 length: 16; CDR3 protein: CASSHGTSGGGDEQFF
V gene: TRBV6-2/TRBV6-3; CDR3 length: 19; CDR3 protein: CASSYRPLPGLAGDDEQYF
V gene: TRBV5-1; CDR3 length: 14; CDR3 protein: CASKEQTGANVLTF
V gene: TRBV4-1; CDR3 length: 15; CDR3 protein: CASSQADRAGNTIYF
V gene: TRBV5-1; CDR3 length: 14; CDR3 protein: CASSKDRGRRELFF
V gene: TRBV6-2/TRBV6-3; CDR3 length: 16; CDR3 protein: CASSLNLGLATDTQYF
V gene: TRBV5-1; CDR3 length: 14; CDR3 protein: CASSLQANQETQYF
V gene: TRBV18; CDR3 length: 14; CDR3 protein: CASSPGTGSLGAFF
V gene: TRBV19; CDR3 length: 16; CDR3 protein: CASSDWDRNLQETQYF